The 19 T cell receptor beta chains below all came from one sample that was sequenced in a study of CD8 T cells in Susac syndrome. Reverse transcription of about 0.45 to 1 ug RNA was carried out with random hexamers. MiXCR, applied by TCRdb to the immunoSEQ multiplex PCR reads, yields one record per CDR3 protein. Among 200,000 or so distinct CDR3 sequences listed, about 96% were seen once. The sequenced sample was CD4+ T cells from PBMCs. These receptors came from a human donor with multiple sclerosis.

The V and J genes are TRBV3-1 and TRBJ1-6; no firm D call. Germline CDR1 and CDR2: LGHDT and YNNKEL (reference sequence). V was cut by 4 bases and J by 8 bases, with 12 bases left in between. CDR3 length: 14 amino acids. DNA for the CDR3: TGTGCCAGCAGCCTCAGCATCACGGATTCACCCCTCCACTTT. Translating gives CASSLSITDSPLHF.

This clonotype has a single count. The chain carries TRBV20-1 and TRBJ2-1; TRBD2 might be the D (6 bases). CDR1 and CDR2 from the germline V gene are DFQATT and SNEGSKA (reference sequence). The CDR3 has 14 amino acids. Trimming left V 0 bases short and J 11 bases short, with 17 bases between. The CDR3: CSARELLGAGKQFF. In DNA form, the CDR3 reads TGCAGTGCTAGAGAGCTCCTCGGGGCGGGGAAGCAGTTCTTC.

The CDR3 sequence: CASSQHLRGQETQYF. As DNA, the CDR3 is TGTGCCAGCAGCCAACACCTCAGGGGGCAAGAGACCCAGTACTTC. The chain couples TRBV14 to TRBJ2-5, with 7 nucleotides matching TRBD1. The CDR3 is 15 residues long. V shed 2 bases, J shed 2 bases, and the junction held 5 bases outside the gene matches. Germline CDR1 SGHDN, CDR2 FVKESK. Full variable domain (rest looked up from reference TRBV14 and TRBJ2-5): EAGVTQFPSHSVIEKGQTVTLRCDPISGHDNLYWYRRVMGKEIKFLLHFVKESKQDESGMPNNRFLAERTGGTYSTLKVQPAELEDSGVYFCASSQHLRGQETQYFGPGTRLLVL.

V gene TRBV9 combines with J gene TRBJ1-1; D remains unclear. The CDR3 is 15 residues long. Trimming took 4 bases from V and 1 from J, leaving 14 bases between them. Germline V gene data show CDR1 as SGDLS and CDR2 as YYNGEE. In nucleotides, the CDR3 is TGTGCCAGCAGCTCATGGAGCGGGGAGAACACTGAAGCTTTCTTT. This encodes CASSSWSGENTEAFF.

The J gene is TRBJ2-5, the V gene TRBV3-1; no firm D call. Trimming left V 2 bases short and J 4 bases short, with 11 bases between. Germline CDR1 and CDR2: LGHDT and YNNKEL (reference sequence). CDR3 size: 14 residues. The CDR3 spells CASSQLSSIETQYF. The CDR3 DNA reads as TGTGCCAGCAGCCAACTGTCTTCAATAGAGACCCAGTACTTC.

The chain links TRBV30 to TRBJ1-4, with a possible D match to TRBD1 (5 bases). Deletions cut 7 bases from V and 7 bases from J, with 10 bases between. The CDR3 totals 11 residues. CDR1 and CDR2 (germline): GTSNPN, SVGIG (reference sequence). CDR3 residues: CAYGGTEKLFF. CDR3 coding DNA: TGTGCCTACGGAGGGACTGAAAAACTGTTTTTT.

This chain links TRBV12-3 or TRBV12-4 with TRBJ1-5; weak D call: TRBD1 (5 bases). Trimming removed 6 bases from V and 0 bases from J, with 12 bases in between. This CDR3 is 15 amino acids long. CDR3: CASSPGAYSNQPQHF. CDR3 sequence (DNA): TGTGCCAGCAGCCCTGGGGCTTATAGCAATCAGCCCCAGCATTTT.

This rearrangement joins TRBV9 to TRBJ1-1; the D is unclear. CDR1 and CDR2 from the germline V gene are SGDLS and YYNGEE. The CDR3 spans 15 residues. V was clipped by 0 bases and J by 0 bases, with 9 bases between them. The CDR3 spells CASSVVPDLNTEAFF. CDR3 sequence (DNA): TGTGCCAGCAGCGTAGTACCGGATTTGAACACTGAAGCTTTCTTT.

The CDR3 DNA follows: TGTGCCAGCAGCCAAGATCCGGGGGACTATGGCTACACCTTC. It is translated as CASSQDPGDYGYTF. V is TRBV3-1 and J is TRBJ1-2; D perhaps matches TRBD1 (5 bases). CDR1 LGHDT and CDR2 YNNKEL come from the germline V gene (reference sequence). V was shortened by 0 bases and J by 3 bases, with 8 bases between the two germline ends. The CDR3 is made up of 14 amino acids.

The chain recombines TRBV20-1 with TRBJ2-7; D remains unclear. This CDR3 spans 12 amino acids. V lost 1 base, J lost 4 bases, and 8 bases lay in between. The V gene's germline CDR1 is DFQATT and CDR2 SNEGSKA (reference sequence). The CDR3 DNA is TGCAGTGCTAGAGGAAACCCTTACGAGCAGTACTTC. Amino acids: CSARGNPYEQYF.

This chain links TRBV3-1 with TRBJ2-3; D gene uncertain. The CDR3 is 14 amino acids. Germline values: CDR1 LGHDT, CDR2 YNNKEL (reference sequence). The V and J ends lost 0 bases and 2 bases respectively, with 6 bases between them. CDR3 in DNA: TGTGCCAGCAGCCAAGAAGCGTCCACAGATACGCAGTATTTT. This gives the protein CASSQEASTDTQYF.

This clonotype came up once. The chain couples TRBV5-4 to TRBJ1-2; 8 bases map to TRBD1. CDR3 length: 14 residues. Germline values: CDR1 SGHNT, CDR2 YYREEE (reference sequence). Trimming took 6 bases from V and 4 from J; bases not matched to a gene: 8. The CDR3 reads CASTPGGTGYGYTF. In nucleotides, the CDR3 is TGTGCCAGCACCCCGGGGGGGACAGGCTATGGCTACACCTTC.

This sequence joins TRBV25-1 and TRBJ2-7, with a tentative D call TRBD1 (6 bases). V lost 5 bases to trimming and J lost 2 bases, with 13 bases between them. The CDR3 has 14 amino acids. From germline, CDR1 is MGHDK and CDR2 SYGVNS. CDR3 sequence: CASSRTEVPYEQYF. The CDR3 DNA sequence: TGTGCCAGCAGTAGGACAGAGGTTCCCTACGAGCAGTACTTC.

The chain employs TRBV10-3 and TRBJ2-5; 9 bases fit TRBD2. The V and J ends lost 8 bases and 5 bases, in that order; junction bases with no gene match: 9. This CDR3 region has 14 residues. Per germline, CDR1 ENHRY and CDR2 SYGVKD. As DNA, the CDR3 is TGTGCCATCGGGGATAGCGGGAGCGGGGAGACCCAGTACTTC. Protein: CAIGDSGSGETQYF.

This chain connects TRBV3-1 to TRBJ2-1, with D tentatively TRBD2 (6 bases). Germline-derived CDR1 and CDR2 are LGHDT and YNNKEL (reference sequence). There are 15 residues in the CDR3. V lost 1 base and J 7 bases, leaving 14 bases between the germline ends. The CDR3 protein is CASSQGPGVGNEQFF. The CDR3 DNA follows: TGTGCCAGCAGCCAAGGCCCGGGAGTAGGTAATGAGCAGTTCTTC.

The rearrangement links TRBV4-1 to TRBJ2-7; D remains unclear. The CDR3 loop spans 14 amino acids. The germline V gene has CDR1 MGHRA and CDR2 YSYEKL. V lost 1 base, J lost 7 bases, and 14 bases lay in between. The CDR3, as DNA: TGCGCCAGCAGCCAAGTCTACGTGTCTGGGGAGCAGTACTTC. Its translation is CASSQVYVSGEQYF.

This clonotype was seen a handful of times. The chain joins TRBV29-1 to TRBJ2-7, with D unclear. This CDR3 has 12 residues. Trimming removed 1 base from V and 5 bases from J, with 9 bases in between. Germline CDR1 SQVTM, CDR2 ANQGSEA. The CDR3, as DNA: TGCAGCGTTGAAGGTGTTATCGACGAGCAGTACTTC. This gives the protein CSVEGVIDEQYF.

DNA for the CDR3: TGCGCCAGCAGCCCCGGCCGGACAGGGGACCCCTATGGCTACACCTTC. Its translation: CASSPGRTGDPYGYTF. This chain uses TRBV5-1 with TRBJ1-2, with 9 bases that match TRBD1. Per germline, CDR1 SGHRS and CDR2 YFSETQ. The CDR3 totals 16 residues. V trimming: 4 bases; J trimming: 4 bases; junction bases outside the gene matches: 11. The full variable domain, completed using reference TRBV5-1 and TRBJ1-2, is KAGVTQTPRYLIKTRGQQVTLSCSPISGHRSVSWYQQTPGQGLQFLFEYFSETQRNKGNFPGRFSGRQFSNSRSEMNVSTLELGDSALYLCASSPGRTGDPYGYTFGSGTRLTVV.

This clonotype was recorded once. DNA for the CDR3: TGTGCCAGCGCCTCGCGGGGGGCCGAAGAGACCCAGTACTTC. Its protein is CASASRGAEETQYF. This chain connects TRBV25-1 to TRBJ2-5, with 8 bases fitting TRBD2. The CDR3 runs 14 residues. The J segment lost 3 bases and the V segment lost 8 bases, leaving 8 bases of the junction unmatched. Germline-derived CDR1 and CDR2 are MGHDK and SYGVNS.